The rows below give T cell receptor beta chains drawn from one sample of a study of cytomegalovirus exposure and HLA in healthy donors. This table comes from immunoSEQ multiplex PCR, and its TCRdb copy is limited to in-frame clones, with some not included. This table has over 85,000 clones, approximately 78% appearing once. The specimen was PBMCs. The receptors shown here come from a woman aged 25 to 39 in good health and CMV-seronegative. The CDR3 runs from the conserved cysteine through the conserved F or W. The D gene is left open where the match is weak. Expanded clones are given a class, and other clones once, few, many or no size at all.

size: .; J: TRBJ1-2; D: .; V: TRBV7-9; CDR3: CASSLVPDNYGYTF; DNA: TGTGCCAGCAGCTTAGTTCCAGATAACTATGGCTACACCTTC
size: .; J: TRBJ2-2; D: TRBD1; V: TRBV6-5; CDR3: CASSYTDRAGTGELFF; DNA: TGTGCCAGCAGTTACACCGACAGGGCAGGGACCGGGGAGCTGTTTTTT
size: .; J: TRBJ2-7; D: .; V: TRBV7-2; CDR3: CASSLGGDSSYEQYF; DNA: TGTGCCAGCAGCTTAGGCGGGGATAGCTCCTACGAGCAGTACTTC
size: once; J: TRBJ2-1; D: TRBD1; V: TRBV27; CDR3: CASSSTGLEQFF; DNA: TGTGCCAGCAGTTCGACAGGGCTTGAGCAGTTCTTC
size: .; J: TRBJ2-4; D: .; V: TRBV11-2; CDR3: CASSFGFSAGPLAKNIQYF; DNA: TGTGCCAGCAGTTTTGGCTTCTCGGCGGGGCCTCTCGCCAAAAACATTCAGTACTTC
size: .; J: TRBJ2-1; D: .; V: TRBV7-8; CDR3: CASSRSGLSTYNEQFF; DNA: TGTGCCAGCAGCCGCTCAGGCTTAAGCACCTACAATGAGCAGTTCTTC
size: .; J: TRBJ2-1; D: .; V: TRBV5-1; CDR3: CASSLVLDEQFF; DNA: TGCGCCAGCAGCCTTGTACTCGATGAGCAGTTCTTC
size: .; J: TRBJ2-1; D: TRBD2; V: TRBV7-9; CDR3: CASSPSGLADNEQFF; DNA: TGTGCCAGCAGCCCTTCGGGACTAGCGGACAATGAGCAGTTCTTC
size: .; J: TRBJ2-5; D: TRBD2; V: TRBV4-2; CDR3: CASRPTSGSAETQYF; DNA: TGTGCCAGCAGACCGACTAGCGGGAGTGCAGAGACCCAGTACTTC
size: .; J: TRBJ2-2; D: .; V: TRBV5-1; CDR3: CASSYGQTGHGELFF; DNA: TGCGCCAGCAGCTACGGACAGACGGGTCACGGGGAGCTGTTTTTT
size: .; J: TRBJ2-2; D: TRBD1; V: TRBV30; CDR3: CAWMRQGTGELFF; DNA: TGTGCCTGGATGCGACAGGGGACCGGGGAGCTGTTTTTT
size: .; J: TRBJ2-2; D: .; V: TRBV10-1; CDR3: CASSELPGESTGELFF; DNA: TGCGCCAGCAGTGAGCTACCAGGGGAATCCACCGGGGAGCTGTTTTTT
size: .; J: TRBJ1-2; D: TRBD1; V: TRBV9; CDR3: CASSVDEGQVDYGYTF; DNA: TGTGCCAGCAGCGTAGATGAGGGACAGGTTGACTATGGCTACACCTTC
size: few; J: TRBJ2-5; D: TRBD1; V: TRBV7-7; CDR3: CASSLQGLETQYF; DNA: TGTGCCAGCAGCCTACAGGGGCTAGAGACCCAGTACTTC
size: .; J: TRBJ1-5; D: .; V: TRBV6-5; CDR3: CASSAGSNQPQHF; DNA: TGTGCCAGCAGTGCGGGGAGCAATCAGCCCCAGCATTTT
size: .; J: TRBJ1-5; D: TRBD1; V: TRBV6-6; CDR3: CASSYARGSWNQPQHF; DNA: TGTGCCAGCAGTTATGCCAGGGGGTCCTGGAATCAGCCCCAGCATTTT
size: .; J: TRBJ1-2; D: .; V: TRBV6-1; CDR3: CASSEQTDYGYTF; DNA: TGTGCCAGCAGTGAACAGACAGACTATGGCTACACCTTC
size: .; J: TRBJ1-4; D: .; V: TRBV27; CDR3: CASRRFTSEKLFF; DNA: TGTGCCAGCCGGAGGTTCACGAGCGAAAAACTGTTTTTT
size: .; J: TRBJ2-7; D: .; V: TRBV7-9; CDR3: CASSLAAYEQYF; DNA: TGTGCCAGCAGCTTAGCCGCCTACGAGCAGTACTTC
size: few; J: TRBJ2-3; D: TRBD2; V: TRBV6-5; CDR3: CASSRTRFADTQYF; DNA: TGTGCCAGCAGTAGGACTAGATTTGCAGATACGCAGTATTTT
size: .; J: TRBJ1-6; D: .; V: TRBV4-2; CDR3: CASSQDFGVIDSPLHF; DNA: TGTGCCAGCAGCCAAGATTTCGGGGTTATTGATTCACCCCTCCACTTT
size: .; J: TRBJ1-5; D: .; V: TRBV7-9; CDR3: CASSKQGLNQPQHF; DNA: TGTGCCAGCAGCAAACAGGGTTTAAATCAGCCCCAGCATTTT
size: .; J: TRBJ1-5; D: TRBD1; V: TRBV10-1; CDR3: CASSEPDRVAQPQHF; DNA: TGCGCCAGCAGTGAGCCGGACAGGGTAGCTCAGCCCCAGCATTTT
size: .; J: TRBJ2-7; D: TRBD2; V: TRBV25-1; CDR3: CASSLTSGVSYEQYF; DNA: TGTGCCAGCAGCCTCACTAGCGGGGTTTCCTACGAGCAGTACTTC
size: .; J: TRBJ2-1; D: TRBD2; V: TRBV28; CDR3: CASIPTGTSANEQFF; DNA: TGTGCCAGCATCCCAACGGGGACTAGCGCCAATGAGCAGTTCTTC
size: .; J: TRBJ2-7; D: .; V: TRBV10-2; CDR3: CASTDSYEQYF; DNA: TGCGCCAGCACAGACTCCTACGAGCAGTACTTC
size: .; J: TRBJ1-2; D: .; V: TRBV27; CDR3: CASSYLGRDGYTF; DNA: TGTGCCAGCAGTTACTTGGGGAGGGATGGCTACACCTTC
size: .; J: TRBJ2-5; D: TRBD2; V: TRBV2; CDR3: CASSETAGYGTQYF; DNA: TGTGCCAGCAGTGAAACAGCGGGATACGGGACCCAGTACTTC
size: .; J: TRBJ1-2; D: .; V: TRBV2; CDR3: CASSEMGGYGYTF; DNA: TGTGCCAGCAGTGAAATGGGGGGCTATGGCTACACCTTC
size: .; J: TRBJ2-1; D: .; V: TRBV7-2; CDR3: CASNFSRRRDYNEQFF; DNA: TGTGCCAGCAACTTCAGTCGACGACGGGACTACAATGAGCAGTTCTTC
size: once; J: TRBJ2-5; D: .; V: TRBV29-1; CDR3: CSVEYGSGLETQYF; DNA: TGCAGCGTTGAATACGGCAGCGGGCTAGAGACCCAGTACTTC
size: .; J: TRBJ2-6; D: TRBD2; V: TRBV27; CDR3: CASNSLKLSGSPGANVLTF; DNA: TGTGCCAGCAATAGTTTAAAGTTAAGCGGGAGTCCTGGGGCCAACGTCCTGACTTTC
size: .; J: TRBJ1-5; D: .; V: TRBV18; CDR3: CASSPRDRGGPQHF; DNA: TGTGCCAGCTCACCGAGGGATCGGGGTGGGCCCCAGCATTTT
size: .; J: TRBJ1-3; D: .; V: TRBV19; CDR3: CAIRGGGNTIYF; DNA: TGTGCCATAAGAGGCGGAGGAAACACCATATATTTT
size: .; J: TRBJ2-2; D: TRBD2; V: TRBV7-6; CDR3: CASSLGGTQNTGELFF; DNA: TGTGCCAGCAGCTTGGGGGGGACCCAGAACACCGGGGAGCTGTTTTTT
size: .; J: TRBJ1-5; D: TRBD1; V: TRBV19; CDR3: CASTTTGGLGQPQHF; DNA: TGTGCCAGTACAACGACAGGGGGACTGGGTCAGCCCCAGCATTTT
size: .; J: TRBJ2-7; D: TRBD1; V: TRBV13; CDR3: CASSNRDSDYEQYF; DNA: TGTGCCAGCAGCAACCGGGACAGTGACTACGAGCAGTACTTC
size: .; J: TRBJ2-2; D: .; V: TRBV9; CDR3: CASDGGNTGELFF; DNA: TGTGCCAGTGACGGGGGAAACACCGGGGAGCTGTTTTTT
size: .; J: TRBJ1-2; D: TRBD1; V: TRBV4-3; CDR3: CASSERQGANYGYTF; DNA: TGCGCCAGCAGCGAGAGACAGGGGGCTAACTATGGCTACACCTTC
size: .; J: TRBJ1-4; D: TRBD1; V: TRBV13; CDR3: CASSSTGGAEKLFF; DNA: TGTGCCAGCAGCTCCACAGGGGGCGCGGAAAAACTGTTTTTT